This T cell receptor beta chain was retrieved from a study of T cells in tumors after PD-1 blockade. Turning to the study itself: Excluded were patients with checkpoint blockade, immunosuppressants, or radiotherapy or other anti-cancer therapy within 4 weeks. During anti-PD-1 treatment, some patients continued daily vismodegib 150 mg. Either cemiplimab 350 mg every 2 weeks or pembrolizumab 200 mg every 3 weeks was given.

V lost 5 bases, J lost 6 bases, and 22 bases lay in between. CDR1 is MDHEN and CDR2 is SYDVKM in the germline V gene. The CDR3 runs to 17 residues. A few counts support this clone. Generated by immunoSEQ multiplex PCR, the TCRdb table keeps only in-frame clones and is missing some. The data hold about 12,000 clones, with over 55% observed a single time. Sequencing used tumor tissue, obtained before anti-PD-1 treatment. The clonotype originates from a human donor with basal cell carcinoma. The chain employs TRBV28 and TRBJ2-2; tentatively, D is TRBD1 (5 bases). The CDR3 sequence is CASSKLKGAGNSGELFF. CDR3 DNA sequence: TGTGCCAGCAGTAAACTCAAAGGGGCAGGAAACTCCGGGGAGCTGTTTTTT.